This TCR beta chain originates from a study of blood T cell repertoires in COVID-19. In the study overall: Sample material is recorded as cDNA or gDNA derived from T cells, B-cell-depleted T cells, or PBMCs.

Germline V gene lookup returns CDR1 SGHRS and CDR2 YFSETQ. With 3 bases clipped from V and 5 bases from J, the junction kept 4 bases outside the gene matches. This CDR3 has 14 amino acids. This table comes from immunoSEQ multiplex PCR, and its TCRdb copy is limited to in-frame clones, with some not included. Of 50,000 to 80,000 clones in the sample, over 60% were seen once. The V gene is TRBV5-1, the J gene TRBJ1-5; TRBD1 aligns across 8 bases. Sequencing was carried out using peripheral blood. The TCR sequence derives from a human donor in a cohort sampled during active COVID-19. CDR3 residues: CASSSGQGDQPQHF. CDR3 sequence (DNA): TGCGCCAGCAGCTCTGGACAGGGAGATCAGCCCCAGCATTTT.